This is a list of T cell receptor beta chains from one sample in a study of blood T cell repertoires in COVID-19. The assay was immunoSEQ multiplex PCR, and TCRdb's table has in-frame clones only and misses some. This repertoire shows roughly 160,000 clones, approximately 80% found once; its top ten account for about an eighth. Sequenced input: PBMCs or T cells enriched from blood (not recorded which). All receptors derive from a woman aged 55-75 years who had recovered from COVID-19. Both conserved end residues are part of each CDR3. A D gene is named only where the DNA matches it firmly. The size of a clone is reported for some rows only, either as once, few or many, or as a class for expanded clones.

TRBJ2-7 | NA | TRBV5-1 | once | TGCGCCAGCAGCTTGGAACAGGGAACCGAGCAGTACTTC | CASSLEQGTEQYF
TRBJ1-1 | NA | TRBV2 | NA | TGTGCCAGCAGTGCTTTAGGGGGGAACACTGAAGCTTTCTTT | CASSALGGNTEAFF
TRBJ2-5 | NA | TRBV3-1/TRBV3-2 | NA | TGTGCCAGCAGCCCCTCGGGGTTCGAGACCCAGTACTTC | CASSPSGFETQYF
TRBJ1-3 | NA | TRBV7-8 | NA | TGTGCCAGCAGCTTAGCCCCAGGAAACACCATATATTTT | CASSLAPGNTIYF
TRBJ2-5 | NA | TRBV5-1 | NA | TGCGCCAGCAGCTTGAATGGTAGGGGCCAAGAGACCCAGTACTTC | CASSLNGRGQETQYF
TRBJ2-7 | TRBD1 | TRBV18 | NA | TGTGCCAGCTCACCAGGGACAGGCTCCTACGAGCAGTACTTC | CASSPGTGSYEQYF
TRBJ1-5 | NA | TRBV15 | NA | TGTGCCACCAGCCCGGGGAATCAGCCCCAGCATTTT | CATSPGNQPQHF
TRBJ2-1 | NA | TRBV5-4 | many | TGTGCCAGCAGCTTGGACGGACTGGGCTCCTACAATGAGCAGTTCTTC | CASSLDGLGSYNEQFF
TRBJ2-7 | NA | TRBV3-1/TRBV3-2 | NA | TGTGCCAGCAGCCAAGTAGACTCTACCTACGAGCAGTACTTC | CASSQVDSTYEQYF
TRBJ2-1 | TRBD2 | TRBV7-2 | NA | TGTGCCAGCAGCTCCCCTCTAGCGGGGGGCCGGAGCTCCTACAATGAGCAGTTCTTC | CASSSPLAGGRSSYNEQFF
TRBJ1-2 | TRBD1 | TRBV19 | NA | TGTGCCAGTAGGAATCCGGGACAGGGGGGATTTAACTATGGCTACACCTTC | CASRNPGQGGFNYGYTF
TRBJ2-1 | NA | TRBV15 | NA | TGTGCCACCAGCCTTCAATGGACTCGCACTATACTGGACTTCATTGGGAATGAGCAGTTCTTC | CATSLQWTRTILDFIGNEQFF
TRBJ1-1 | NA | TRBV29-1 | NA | TGCAGCGCCGTTGAAAACAGTGAAGCTTTCTTT | CSAVENSEAFF
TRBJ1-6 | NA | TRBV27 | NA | TGTGCCAGCGGCCGGTCGGGCAGGGGTGAGTCACCCCTCCACTTT | CASGRSGRGESPLHF
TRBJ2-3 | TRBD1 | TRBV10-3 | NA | TGTGCCATCAGTGAGTCGTGGGACAGATTCACAGATACGCAGTATTTT | CAISESWDRFTDTQYF
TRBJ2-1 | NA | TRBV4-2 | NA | TGTGCCAGCAGGCTCAAGGGCGGGGTCAATGAGCAGTTCTTC | CASRLKGGVNEQFF
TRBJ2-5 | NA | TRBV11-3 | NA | TGTGCCAGCAGCTCAGGGGCCCAAGAGACCCAGTACTTC | CASSSGAQETQYF
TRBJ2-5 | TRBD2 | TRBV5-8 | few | TGTGCCAGCAGCTTGGGGACTAGCGCACAAGAGACCCAGTACTTC | CASSLGTSAQETQYF
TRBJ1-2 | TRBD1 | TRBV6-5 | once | TGTGCCACCCTCGGGACAGGGCTAGCCCCTTATGGCTACACCTTC | CATLGTGLAPYGYTF
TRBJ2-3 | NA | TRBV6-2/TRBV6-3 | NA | TGTGCCAGCAGCCCAGCGTTAGTTGCAGATACGCAGTATTTT | CASSPALVADTQYF
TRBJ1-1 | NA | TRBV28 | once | TGTGCCAGCAGTTTATACGTTAGTGAAGCTTTCTTT | CASSLYVSEAFF
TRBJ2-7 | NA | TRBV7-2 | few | TGTGCCAGCAGCCCGAGGGCAGGAATCTACGAGCAGTACTTC | CASSPRAGIYEQYF
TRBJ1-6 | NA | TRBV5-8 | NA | TGTGCCAGCAGCTTGGCATCCTATAATTCACCCCTCCACTTT | CASSLASYNSPLHF
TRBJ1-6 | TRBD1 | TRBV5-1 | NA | TGCGCCAGCACCCCCGGGACAGGGGGAATACCCCTCCACTTT | CASTPGTGGIPLHF
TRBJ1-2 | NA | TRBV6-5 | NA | TGTGCCAGCAGTCTGCATCAGGGTCTTGGGGGCTACACCTTC | CASSLHQGLGGYTF
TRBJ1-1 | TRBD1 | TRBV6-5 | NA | TGTGCCAGCATAAGGACAGGGGGCACTGAAGCTTTCTTT | CASIRTGGTEAFF
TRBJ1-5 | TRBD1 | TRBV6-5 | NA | TGTGCCAGCAGTTCCGGACAGGGTCCCAATCAGCCCCAGCATTTT | CASSSGQGPNQPQHF
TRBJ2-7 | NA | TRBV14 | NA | TGTGCCAGCAGCCAAGGCCGAGCCTACGAGCAGTACTTC | CASSQGRAYEQYF
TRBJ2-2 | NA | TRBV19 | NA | TGTGCCAGCTTGGTTGAACACGATAACACCGGGGAGCTGTTTTTT | CASLVEHDNTGELFF
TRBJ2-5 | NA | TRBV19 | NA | TGTGCCAGTAGTATCGGGGGGCTAACCCAAGAGACCCAGTACTTC | CASSIGGLTQETQYF
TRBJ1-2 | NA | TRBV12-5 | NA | TGTGCTAGTGGTTTGGAAACAGGGACTGGCTACACCTTC | CASGLETGTGYTF
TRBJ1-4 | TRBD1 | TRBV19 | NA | TGTGCCAGTAGTATAGTCCCTCCAGGGGGACTGTTTTTT | CASSIVPPGGLFF
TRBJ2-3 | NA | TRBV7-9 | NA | TGTGCCAGCAGCTTAGGGGGCAGTGGCGATACGCAGTATTTT | CASSLGGSGDTQYF
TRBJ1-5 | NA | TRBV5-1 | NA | TGCGCCAGCAGCTTAGGAGGGCCCAATAATCAGCCCCAGCATTTT | CASSLGGPNNQPQHF
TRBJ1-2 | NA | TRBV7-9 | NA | TGTGCCAGCAGCCAACAGGGACGTTATGGCTACACCTTC | CASSQQGRYGYTF
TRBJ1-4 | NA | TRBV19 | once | TGTGCCAGTAGTCTGGACATCGGTTATGAAAAACTGTTTTTT | CASSLDIGYEKLFF
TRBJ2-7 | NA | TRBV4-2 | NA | TGTGCCAGCACCCCCTCGTGGCTAGCCGGCGAGCAGTACTTC | CASTPSWLAGEQYF
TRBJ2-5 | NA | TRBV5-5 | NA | TGTGCCAGCAGCTTGGGGTATGGCCTCCAAGAGACCCAGTACTTC | CASSLGYGLQETQYF
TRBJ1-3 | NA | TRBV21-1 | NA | TGTGCCAGCAGCAAAGGCGGGGGGGCCAGAAGAGTCTCTGGAAACACCATATATTTT | CASSKGGGARRVSGNTIYF